This T cell receptor beta chain stems from a study of early T cells in non-severe SARS-CoV-2 infection. Study in general: Sequenced bulk RNA came from whole blood that was unsorted, and chains were unpaired. Whole-study findings and limits: VDJdb-based matching was biased toward anti-spike CD8 responses and missed private and CD4 specificities.

TCRdb reanalysed the 5' RACE reads using MiXCR and keeps one entry per CDR3 protein. The sample consists of roughly 60,000 distinct CDR3 sequences, around 7% of them appearing once. This clonotype was detected many times. Its matching antigen is unknown. The CDR3 consists of 16 residues. The junction had 11 bases not matched to a gene; V was cut back by 6 bases and J by 5 bases. Per the germline V gene, CDR1 is SGHRS and CDR2 is YFSETQ. Sequenced material: whole blood, taken at baseline. The sequence was obtained from an adult who was a healthcare worker with PCR-confirmed SARS-CoV-2 infection or an uninfected control (not recorded which). The chain recombines TRBV5-1 with TRBJ2-1; 10 nucleotides agree with TRBD2. The CDR3 DNA reads TGCGCCAGCACCATTCTCCCTCTAGCGGGGGACAATGAGCAGTTCTTC. Translated, it gives CASTILPLAGDNEQFF.